The clone carrying this T cell receptor beta chain is a singleton in its sample. Per the original data handling: Estimation of nucleated cell counts relied on the amplification of reference gene primers. Clones were sequenced by immunoSEQ multiplex PCR, and TCRdb holds only the in-frame ones, with some missing. That table gives V, J and clone size, and the DNA gave D and trimming. The data hold some 200,000 clones, with 70% to 85% observed a single time. The participants were between about 18 and 90 years old and came from some 25 US areas. Cohorts were determined from participant-reported clinical history. Cohort 3 recovery required two negative PCRs, clearance, or symptom resolution. This sample stems from a study of blood T cell repertoires in COVID-19. The sequence came from a woman aged 50 to 65 who had recovered from COVID-19. The sample was PBMCs or T cells enriched from blood (not recorded which).

The CDR3 DNA follows: TGTGCCAGCAGCCAAGTCCGGGACTACTATTCCGAGCAGTACTTC. This codes for CASSQVRDYYSEQYF. V and J are TRBV14 and TRBJ2-7; 7 nucleotides line up with TRBD2. The CDR3 runs to 15 residues. The trim removed 1 base at V and 6 bases at J, leaving 9 bases unmatched. Germline V gene sequence: CDR1 SGHDN, CDR2 FVKESK.